The entry below gives a single TCR beta chain sequence along with its context. The antigen is not known. Naive CD8 cells lacked CD45RO and underwent positive selection for CCR7, leaving out terminally differentiated effector memory CD45RA+ cells. These data belong to a study of shared clonotypes between healthy human individuals. From germline, CDR1 is SGHNT and CDR2 YENEEA. The CDR3 totals 15 residues. V lost 6 bases to trimming and J lost 5 bases; unmatched junction nucleotides: 6. Clones were read by immunoSEQ multiplex PCR, and TCRdb kept only the in-frame ones, dropping some. The data hold millions of clones, with about 95% observed a single time. Points from the study as a whole: Memory subsets had estimated richness that was generally smaller than that of naive subsets. Clonotype sharing among the donors was expected to vary with sequencing depth.

The rearrangement links TRBV11-3 to TRBJ2-2; 10 nucleotides line up with TRBD1. The sample was naive CD8+ T cells sorted from blood. This sequence was found in a man aged 18 to 29 in good health. The CDR3 is CASRKDRGETGELFF. In nucleotides, the CDR3 is TGTGCCAGCAGAAAGGACAGGGGGGAAACCGGGGAGCTGTTTTTT. The full variable domain, in which reference TRBV11-3 and TRBJ2-2 provide the parts outside the CDR3, is EAGVVQSPRYKIIEKKQPVAFWCNPISGHNTLYWYLQNLGQGPELLIRYENEEAVDDSQLPKDRFSAERLKGVDSTLKIQPAELGDSAVYLCASRKDRGETGELFFGEGSRLTVL.